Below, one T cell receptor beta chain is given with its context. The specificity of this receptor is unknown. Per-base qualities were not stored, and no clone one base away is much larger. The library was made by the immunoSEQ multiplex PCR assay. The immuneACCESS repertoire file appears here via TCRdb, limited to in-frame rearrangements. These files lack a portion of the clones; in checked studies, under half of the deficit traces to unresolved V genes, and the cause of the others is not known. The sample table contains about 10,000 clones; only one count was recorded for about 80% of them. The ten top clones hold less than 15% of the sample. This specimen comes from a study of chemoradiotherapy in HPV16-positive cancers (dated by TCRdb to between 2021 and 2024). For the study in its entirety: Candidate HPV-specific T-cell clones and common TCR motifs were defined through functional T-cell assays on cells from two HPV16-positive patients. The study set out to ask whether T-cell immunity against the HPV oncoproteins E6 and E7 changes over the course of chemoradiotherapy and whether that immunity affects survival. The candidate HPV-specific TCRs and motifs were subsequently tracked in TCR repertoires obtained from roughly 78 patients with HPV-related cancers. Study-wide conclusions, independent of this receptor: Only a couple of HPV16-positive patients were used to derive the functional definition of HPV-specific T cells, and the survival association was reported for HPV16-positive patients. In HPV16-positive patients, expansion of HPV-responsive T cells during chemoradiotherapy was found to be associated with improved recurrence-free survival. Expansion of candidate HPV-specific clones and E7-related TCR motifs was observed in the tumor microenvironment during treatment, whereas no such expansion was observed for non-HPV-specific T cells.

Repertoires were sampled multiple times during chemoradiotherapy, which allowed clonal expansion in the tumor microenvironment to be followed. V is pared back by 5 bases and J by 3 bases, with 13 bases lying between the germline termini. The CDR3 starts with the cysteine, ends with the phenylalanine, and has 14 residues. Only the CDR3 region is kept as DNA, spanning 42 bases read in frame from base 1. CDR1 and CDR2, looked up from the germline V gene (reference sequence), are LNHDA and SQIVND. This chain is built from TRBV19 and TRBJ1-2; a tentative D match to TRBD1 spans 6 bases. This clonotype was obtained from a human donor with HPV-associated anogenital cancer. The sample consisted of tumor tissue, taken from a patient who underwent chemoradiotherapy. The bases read TGTGCCAGTAGTGCCGGGGGCGCCTACTATGGCTACACCTTC. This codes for CASSAGGAYYGYTF.